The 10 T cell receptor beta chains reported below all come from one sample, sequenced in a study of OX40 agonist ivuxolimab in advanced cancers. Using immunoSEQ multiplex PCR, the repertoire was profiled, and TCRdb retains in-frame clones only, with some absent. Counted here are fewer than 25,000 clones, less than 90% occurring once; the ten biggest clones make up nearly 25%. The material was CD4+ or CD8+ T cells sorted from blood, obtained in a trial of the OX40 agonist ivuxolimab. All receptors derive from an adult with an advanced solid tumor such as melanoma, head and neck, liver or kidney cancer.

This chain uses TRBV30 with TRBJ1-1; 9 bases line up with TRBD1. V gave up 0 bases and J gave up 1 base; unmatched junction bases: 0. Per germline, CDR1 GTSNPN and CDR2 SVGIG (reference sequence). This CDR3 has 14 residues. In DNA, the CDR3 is TGTGCCTGGAGTGTGGGACAGGGGAACACTGAAGCTTTCTTT. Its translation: CAWSVGQGNTEAFF.

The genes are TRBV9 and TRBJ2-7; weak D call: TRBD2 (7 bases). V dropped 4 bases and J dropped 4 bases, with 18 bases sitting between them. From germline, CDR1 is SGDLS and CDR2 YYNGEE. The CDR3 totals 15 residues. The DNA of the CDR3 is TGTGCCAGCAGCCCGGGGGCGGGAGCTAGGTACGAGCAGTACTTC. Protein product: CASSPGAGARYEQYF.

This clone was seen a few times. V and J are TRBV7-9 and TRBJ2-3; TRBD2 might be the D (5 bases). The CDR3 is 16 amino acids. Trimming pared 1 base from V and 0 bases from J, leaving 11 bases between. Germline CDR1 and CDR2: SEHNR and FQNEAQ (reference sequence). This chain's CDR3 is CASSLGPLASTDTQYF. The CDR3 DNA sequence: TGTGCCAGCAGCTTAGGACCGCTAGCTAGCACAGATACGCAGTATTTT. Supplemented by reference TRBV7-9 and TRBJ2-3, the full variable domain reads DTGVSQNPRHKITKRGQNVTFRCDPISEHNRLYWYRQTLGQGPEFLTYFQNEAQLEKSRLLSDRFSAERPKGSFSTLEIQRTEQGDSAMYLCASSLGPLASTDTQYFGPGTRLTVL.

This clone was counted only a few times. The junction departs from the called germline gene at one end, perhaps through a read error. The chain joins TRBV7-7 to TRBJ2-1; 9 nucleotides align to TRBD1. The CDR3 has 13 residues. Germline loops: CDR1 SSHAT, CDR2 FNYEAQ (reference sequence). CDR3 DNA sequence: TGTGCTAGCAGCAGGGACAGGGATAATGAGCAGTTCTTC. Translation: CASSRDRDNEQFF.

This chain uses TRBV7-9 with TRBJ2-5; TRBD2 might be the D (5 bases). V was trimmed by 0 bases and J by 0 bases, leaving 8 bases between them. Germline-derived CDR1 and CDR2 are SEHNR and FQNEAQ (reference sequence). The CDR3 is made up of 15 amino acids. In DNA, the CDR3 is TGTGCCAGCAGCTTAGCCGGGGTCTACCAAGAGACCCAGTACTTC. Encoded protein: CASSLAGVYQETQYF.

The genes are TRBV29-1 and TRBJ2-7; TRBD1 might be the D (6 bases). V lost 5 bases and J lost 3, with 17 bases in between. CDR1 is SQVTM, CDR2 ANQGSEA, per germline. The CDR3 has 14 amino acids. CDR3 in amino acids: CSVRTGKNIYEQYF. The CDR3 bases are TGCAGCGTTCGTACAGGGAAAAATATCTACGAGCAGTACTTC.

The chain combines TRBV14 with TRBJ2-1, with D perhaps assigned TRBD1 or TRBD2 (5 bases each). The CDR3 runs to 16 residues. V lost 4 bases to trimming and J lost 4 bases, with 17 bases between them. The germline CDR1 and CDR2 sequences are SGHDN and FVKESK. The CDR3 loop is CASSLLTGTVYNEQFF. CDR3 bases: TGTGCCAGCAGCCTTCTAACCGGGACGGTTTACAATGAGCAGTTCTTC.

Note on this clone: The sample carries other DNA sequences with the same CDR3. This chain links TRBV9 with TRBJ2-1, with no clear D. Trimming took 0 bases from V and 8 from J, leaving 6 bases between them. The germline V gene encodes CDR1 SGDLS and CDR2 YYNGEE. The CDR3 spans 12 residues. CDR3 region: CASSVEGDEQFF. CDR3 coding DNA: TGTGCCAGCAGCGTAGAAGGCGATGAGCAGTTCTTC.

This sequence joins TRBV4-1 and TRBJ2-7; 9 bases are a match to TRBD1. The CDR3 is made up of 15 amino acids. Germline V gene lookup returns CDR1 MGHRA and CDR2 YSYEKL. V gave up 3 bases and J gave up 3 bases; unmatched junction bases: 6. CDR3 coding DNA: TGCGCCAGCAGCCACTTCCGGGACAGGGTCTACGAGCAGTACTTC. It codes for CASSHFRDRVYEQYF.

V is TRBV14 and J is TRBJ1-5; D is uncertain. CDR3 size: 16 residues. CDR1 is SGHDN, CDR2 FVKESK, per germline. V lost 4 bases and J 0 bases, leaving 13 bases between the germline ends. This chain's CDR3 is CASSPSYQVSNQPQHF. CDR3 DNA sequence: TGTGCCAGCAGCCCGTCCTATCAGGTTAGCAATCAGCCCCAGCATTTT.